What follows are 19 T cell receptor beta chains derived from one specimen sequenced in a study of blood T cell repertoires in COVID-19. Using immunoSEQ multiplex PCR, the repertoire was profiled, and TCRdb retains in-frame clones only, with some absent. This table holds under 150,000 clones, 75% to 90% found once. The sample consisted of peripheral blood. These receptor sequences come from a woman in her 50s who had recovered from COVID-19.

V usage is TRBV24-1 and J usage is TRBJ1-1, with 10 bases matching TRBD1. V shed 6 bases and J 5 bases; nucleotides not matched to a gene: 2. The length of the CDR3 is 13 residues. Per the germline V gene, CDR1 is KGHDR and CDR2 is SFDVKD. DNA for the CDR3: TGTGCCACCAGTCGGACAGGGGGAACTGAAGCTTTCTTT. Its translation is CATSRTGGTEAFF.

The chain combines TRBV19 with TRBJ2-5; the match to TRBD2 covers 7 bases. This CDR3 comprises 16 residues. Looked up from germline, CDR1 is LNHDA and CDR2 is SQIVND (reference sequence). V shed 1 base and J 1 base; nucleotides not matched to a gene: 6. The CDR3: CASSIGGAGTQETQYF. CDR3 DNA: TGTGCCAGTAGTATAGGAGGAGCGGGAACCCAAGAGACCCAGTACTTC.

The chain carries TRBV4-1 and TRBJ2-3, with D unresolved. Trimming left V 7 bases short and J 1 base short, with 9 bases between. Germline CDR1 is MGHRA and CDR2 is YSYEKL. The CDR3 length is 13 residues. The CDR3: CASTPPGTDTQYF. For the CDR3, the DNA is TGCGCCAGCACCCCCCCCGGCACAGATACGCAGTATTTT.

The table lists this clone with a few counts. This sequence joins TRBV5-6 and TRBJ2-5; D ambiguous. V lost 0 bases and J 7 bases, leaving 4 bases between the germline ends. The CDR3 loop spans 11 amino acids. Germline-derived CDR1 and CDR2 are SGHDT and YYEEEE. For the CDR3, the DNA is TGTGCCAGCAGCTTGGGCGCGACCCAGTACTTC. It is translated as CASSLGATQYF.

This clone was detected once. The chain recombines TRBV5-1 with TRBJ2-3, with D possibly matching TRBD1 (6 bases). The CDR3 is made up of 14 amino acids. Looked up from germline, CDR1 is SGHRS and CDR2 is YFSETQ. Trimming cost V 2 bases and J 0 bases, with 7 bases left between them. This CDR3 reads CASSLQGSTDTQYF. As DNA, the CDR3 is TGCGCCAGCAGCTTACAGGGAAGCACAGATACGCAGTATTTT.

This chain links TRBV6-5 with TRBJ2-5, with 9 bases identical to TRBD2. From germline, CDR1 is MNHEY and CDR2 SVGAGI. V shed 11 bases and J 3 bases; nucleotides not matched to a gene: 7. The CDR3 contains 13 residues. CDR3 sequence reads: CASSIAGEETQYF. DNA of the CDR3: TGTGCCTCCTCGATAGCGGGGGAAGAGACCCAGTACTTC.

The DNA for the CDR3 is TGTGCCAGTAGTATAGATAGGGGTGATGCTAACTATGGCTACACCTTC. Translation: CASSIDRGDANYGYTF. V usage is TRBV19 and J usage is TRBJ1-2, with TRBD1 as a possible D gene (5 bases). V dropped 0 bases and J dropped 0 bases, with 11 bases sitting between them. Germline assignment: CDR1 LNHDA and CDR2 SQIVND (reference sequence). CDR3 length: 16 amino acids. Filled out from reference TRBV19 and TRBJ1-2, the complete variable domain reads DGGITQSPKYLFRKEGQNVTLSCEQNLNHDAMYWYRQDPGQGLRLIYYSQIVNDFQKGDIAEGYSVSREKKESFPLTVTSAQKNPTAFYLCASSIDRGDANYGYTFGSGTRLTVV.

V usage is TRBV6-5 and J usage is TRBJ1-1; D not resolved. The V and J ends lost 5 bases and 1 base respectively, with 14 bases between them. Germline lookup yields CDR1 MNHEY and CDR2 SVGAGI. The CDR3 has 15 amino acids. CDR3 sequence: CASSITNGWNTEAFF. DNA of the CDR3: TGTGCCAGCAGTATAACTAACGGTTGGAACACTGAAGCTTTCTTT.

This chain connects TRBV7-9 to TRBJ2-1, with 7 bases fitting TRBD1. V shed 4 bases, J shed 6 bases, and the junction held 12 bases outside the gene matches. Germline CDR1 SEHNR, CDR2 FQNEAQ (reference sequence). CDR3 size: 16 residues. This chain's CDR3 is CASSYSGTERVNEQFF. The CDR3 DNA follows: TGTGCCAGCAGCTACTCCGGGACAGAAAGGGTCAATGAGCAGTTCTTC.

V is TRBV27 and J is TRBJ2-7, with TRBD2 matching over 14 bases. Germline trimming cut 0 bases from V and 6 bases from J; bases unmatched to any gene: 4. This CDR3 has 16 amino acids. The V gene's germline CDR1 is MNHEY and CDR2 SMNVEV (reference sequence). The CDR3 reads CASSLSYGTSGSEQYF. The CDR3 DNA reads TGTGCCAGCAGTTTATCCTACGGGACTAGCGGGAGCGAGCAGTACTTC.

CDR3 protein: CASGLVLGLPNYNEQFF. As DNA, the CDR3 is TGTGCTAGTGGTTTGGTACTGGGACTACCTAACTACAATGAGCAGTTCTTC. The chain employs TRBV12-5 and TRBJ2-1; 7 bases are a match to TRBD2. Germline CDR1 and CDR2: LGHNT and FRNRAP. Trimming took 0 bases from V and 3 from J; bases not matched to a gene: 8. The CDR3 is 17 amino acids.

This rearrangement joins TRBV10-3 to TRBJ1-2; tentative D call: TRBD1 (5 bases). This CDR3 region has 14 residues. Germline V gene sequence: CDR1 ENHRY, CDR2 SYGVKD. V dropped 7 bases and J dropped 4 bases, with 16 bases sitting between them. The CDR3 region is CAIKGQGRGYGYTF. CDR3 nucleotides: TGTGCCATCAAGGGCCAGGGTCGCGGCTATGGCTACACCTTC.

The V gene is TRBV6-5, the J gene TRBJ1-2; TRBD1 is a possible D gene (6 bases). Germline V CDR1 and CDR2: MNHEY, SVGAGI. The CDR3 is made up of 13 amino acids. Trimming pared 5 bases from V and 5 bases from J, leaving 12 bases between. The DNA of the CDR3 is TGTGCCAGCAGTCCACGAGGACAGTATGGCTACACCTTC. As protein: CASSPRGQYGYTF.

The rearrangement joins TRBV5-1 to TRBJ1-2; D is perhaps TRBD1 (6 bases). The CDR3 sequence is 15 residues long. Germline V gene sequence: CDR1 SGHRS, CDR2 YFSETQ. The V end was cut by 4 bases, the J end by 5 bases, with 18 bases between. CDR3: CASSVTGSRTYGYTF. The CDR3 DNA reads as TGCGCCAGCAGCGTCACAGGGTCGCGGACTTATGGCTACACCTTC.

The table lists this clone with a count of one. The chain links TRBV7-9 to TRBJ1-3; 10 bases fit TRBD1. The J segment lost 8 bases and the V segment lost 4 bases, leaving 11 bases of the junction unmatched. CDR1 and CDR2 from the germline V gene are SEHNR and FQNEAQ (reference sequence). The CDR3 is made up of 16 amino acids. CDR3 region: CASSSLRGQGGYTIYF. CDR3 in DNA: TGTGCCAGCAGCTCACTCCGAGGACAGGGGGGTTACACCATATATTTT.

The rearrangement joins TRBV9 to TRBJ2-6; 7 bases map to TRBD1. The V gene's germline CDR1 is SGDLS and CDR2 YYNGEE. V lost 0 bases, J lost 0 bases, and 3 bases stayed unmatched. The CDR3 covers 17 residues. The CDR3 coding sequence is TGTGCCAGCAGCGTAGCGAGGACAGGCTCTGGGGCCAACGTCCTGACTTTC. Translating it yields CASSVARTGSGANVLTF.

The gene calls are TRBV18 and TRBJ1-3; D ambiguous. Per germline, CDR1 KGHSH and CDR2 LQKENI. The CDR3 totals 17 residues. V gave up 1 base and J gave up 0 bases, with 13 bases separating them. The CDR3: CASSPRASINSGNTIYF. Written as DNA, the CDR3 is TGTGCCAGCTCACCACGGGCATCCATAAACTCTGGAAACACCATATATTTT. Variable domain in full (rest from reference TRBV18 and TRBJ1-3): NAGVMQNPRHLVRRRGQEARLRCSPMKGHSHVYWYRQLPEEGLKFMVYLQKENIIDESGMPKERFSAEFPKEGPSILRIQQVVRGDSAAYFCASSPRASINSGNTIYFGEGSWLTVV.

The V call is TRBV7-8, the J call TRBJ1-5; no firm D call. Trimming cost V 1 base and J 0 bases, with 13 bases left between them. Germline V lookup: CDR1 SGHVS, CDR2 FQNEAQ. The CDR3 has 17 residues. CDR3 amino acids: CASSLDVDGDSNQPQHF. The DNA for the CDR3 is TGTGCCAGCAGCTTAGACGTTGACGGGGATAGCAATCAGCCCCAGCATTTT.

This clone was seen a single time. This rearrangement joins TRBV2 to TRBJ2-7; 9 bases fit TRBD2. This CDR3 region has 15 residues. With 6 bases clipped from V and 2 bases from J, the junction kept 8 bases outside the gene matches. CDR1 and CDR2 (germline): SNHLY, FYNNEI. In DNA, the CDR3 is TGTGCCAGCAGCCGCGGGGGGGGCGCAACCTACGAGCAGTACTTC. Amino acid sequence: CASSRGGGATYEQYF.